This T cell receptor (beta chain) is from a study of blood T cell repertoires in COVID-19. Study-level information: Donors in the United States, Italy and Spain gave samples during acute or convalescent COVID-19.

In the source study's methods: Amplification of reference gene primers was used by the study to estimate nucleated cell counts. Only in-frame clones appear in the TCRdb table, and some are missing; sequencing was by immunoSEQ multiplex PCR. V and J calls plus clone size are reproduced from that table; the DNA served to infer D and trimming. This sample carries just over 250,000 clones, around 90% of them seen once, and the ten largest clones take 2% to 3%. The CDR3 has 15 amino acids. The trim removed 4 bases at V and 4 bases at J, leaving 10 bases unmatched. Germline V gene sequence: CDR1 SGDLS, CDR2 YYNGEE.

The origin of this receptor is a person aged 18-30 years with COVID-19, enrolled during active disease. Sequencing input: peripheral blood. The chain has TRBV9 and TRBJ2-7, with 8 bases aligning to TRBD2. CDR3 loop: CASSPPNREGYEQYF. The DNA of the CDR3 is TGTGCCAGCAGCCCGCCAAACCGGGAGGGGTACGAGCAGTACTTC.